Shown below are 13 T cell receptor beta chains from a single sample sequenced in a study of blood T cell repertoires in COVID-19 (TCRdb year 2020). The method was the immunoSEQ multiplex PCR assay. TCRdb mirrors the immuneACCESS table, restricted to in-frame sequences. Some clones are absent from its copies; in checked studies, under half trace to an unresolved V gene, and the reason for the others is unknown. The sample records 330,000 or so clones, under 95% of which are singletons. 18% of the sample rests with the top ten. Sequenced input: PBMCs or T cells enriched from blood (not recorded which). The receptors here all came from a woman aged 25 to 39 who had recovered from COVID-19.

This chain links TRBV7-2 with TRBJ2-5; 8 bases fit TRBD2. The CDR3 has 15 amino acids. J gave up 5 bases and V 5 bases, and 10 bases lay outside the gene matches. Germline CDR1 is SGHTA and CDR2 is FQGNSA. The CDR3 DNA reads TGTGCCAGCAGCCGTCGGGGGGGCCAGGCGGAGACCCAGTACTTC. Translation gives CASSRRGGQAETQYF. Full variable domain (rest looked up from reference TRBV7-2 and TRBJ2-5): GAGVSQSPSNKVTEKGKDVELRCDPISGHTALYWYRQSLGQGLEFLIYFQGNSAPDKSGLPSDRFSAERTGGSVSTLTIQRTQQEDSAVYLCASSRRGGQAETQYFGPGTRLLVL.

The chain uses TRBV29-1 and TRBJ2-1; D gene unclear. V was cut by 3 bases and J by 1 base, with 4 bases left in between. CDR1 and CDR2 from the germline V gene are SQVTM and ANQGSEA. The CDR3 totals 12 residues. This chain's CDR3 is CSVDPSYNEQFF. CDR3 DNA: TGCAGCGTTGACCCTTCCTACAATGAGCAGTTCTTC.

CDR3 DNA sequence: TGCGCCAGCAGCCCGTCTGGCCCTAGCACAGATACGCAGTATTTT. It is translated as CASSPSGPSTDTQYF. The V and J genes are TRBV5-1 and TRBJ2-3, with D hard to call. V shed 4 bases and J shed 0 bases, with 12 bases lying between them. Germline assignment: CDR1 SGHRS and CDR2 YFSETQ. The length of the CDR3 is 15 residues.

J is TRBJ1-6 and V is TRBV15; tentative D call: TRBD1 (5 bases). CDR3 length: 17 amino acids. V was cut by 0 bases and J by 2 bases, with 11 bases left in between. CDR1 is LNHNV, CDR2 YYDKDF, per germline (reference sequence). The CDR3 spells CATSRERPDTYNSPLHF. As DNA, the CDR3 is TGTGCCACCAGCAGAGAGCGACCGGACACCTATAATTCACCCCTCCACTTT.

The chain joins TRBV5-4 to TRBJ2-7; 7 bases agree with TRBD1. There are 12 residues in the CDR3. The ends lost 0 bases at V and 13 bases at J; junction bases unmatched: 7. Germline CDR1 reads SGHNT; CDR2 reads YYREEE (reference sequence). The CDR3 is CASSLEGAGSYF. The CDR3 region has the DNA TGTGCCAGCAGCTTGGAGGGGGCGGGCTCATACTTC. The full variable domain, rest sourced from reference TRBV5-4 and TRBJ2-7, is ETGVTQSPTHLIKTRGQQVTLRCSSQSGHNTVSWYQQALGQGPQFIFQYYREEENGRGNFPPRFSGLQFPNYSSELNVNALELDDSALYLCASSLEGAGSYFGPGTRLTVT.

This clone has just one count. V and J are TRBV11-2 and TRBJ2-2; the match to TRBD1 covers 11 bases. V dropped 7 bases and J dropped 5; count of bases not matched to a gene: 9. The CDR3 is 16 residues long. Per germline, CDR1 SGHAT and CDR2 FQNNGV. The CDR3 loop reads CASTGQGASVTGELFF. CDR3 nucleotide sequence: TGTGCCAGCACCGGACAGGGGGCTTCGGTTACCGGGGAGCTGTTTTTT.

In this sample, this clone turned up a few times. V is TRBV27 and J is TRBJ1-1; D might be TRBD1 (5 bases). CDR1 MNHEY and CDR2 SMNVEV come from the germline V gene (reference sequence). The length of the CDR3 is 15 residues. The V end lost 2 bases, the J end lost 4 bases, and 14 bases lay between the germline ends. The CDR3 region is CASSLLSRVGTEAFF. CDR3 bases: TGTGCCAGCAGTTTACTGAGCAGGGTGGGCACTGAAGCTTTCTTT.

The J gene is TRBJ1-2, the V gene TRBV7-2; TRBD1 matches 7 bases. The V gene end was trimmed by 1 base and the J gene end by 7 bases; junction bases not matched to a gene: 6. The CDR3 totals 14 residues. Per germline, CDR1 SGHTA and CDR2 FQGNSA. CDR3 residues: CASSLEGTAVGYTF. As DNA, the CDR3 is TGTGCCAGCAGCTTAGAGGGGACAGCGGTTGGCTACACCTTC.

DNA of the CDR3: TGCGCCAGTGGGACAGGGAGGAACACTGAAGCTTTCTTT. Translating it yields CASGTGRNTEAFF. The genes are TRBV10-2 and TRBJ1-1, with 9 bases that match TRBD1. Germline V gene sequence: CDR1 WSHSY, CDR2 SAAADI. J lost 1 base, V lost 9 bases, and 3 bases had no gene match. This CDR3 is built from 13 residues.

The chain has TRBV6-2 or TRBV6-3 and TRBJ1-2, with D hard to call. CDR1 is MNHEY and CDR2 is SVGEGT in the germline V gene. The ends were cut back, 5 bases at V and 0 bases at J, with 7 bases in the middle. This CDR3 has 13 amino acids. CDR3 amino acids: CASSRGANYGYTF. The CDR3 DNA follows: TGTGCCAGCAGTCGCGGGGCTAACTATGGCTACACCTTC.

The CDR3 reads CASSSMGAPYEQYF. The CDR3 DNA sequence: TGCGCCAGCAGCTCTATGGGGGCACCCTACGAGCAGTACTTC. The V gene is TRBV5-1, the J gene TRBJ2-7; D possibly corresponds to TRBD1 (6 bases). Trimming took 3 bases from V and 2 from J, leaving 12 bases between them. The length of the CDR3 is 14 residues. Germline CDR1 is SGHRS and CDR2 is YFSETQ.

DNA for the CDR3: TGTGCCAGCAGTTCGACTAGCGAGGTCGCCGGGGAGCTGTTTTTT. Translated: CASSSTSEVAGELFF. The genes are TRBV6-2 or TRBV6-3 and TRBJ2-2; 8 nucleotides agree with TRBD2. Germline CDR1 reads MNHEY; CDR2 reads SVGEGT. This CDR3 spans 15 amino acids. Germline trimming cut 4 bases from V and 6 bases from J; bases unmatched to any gene: 7.

The chain's CDR3 is CASSLGSYEQYF. CDR3 nucleotide sequence: TGTGCCAGCAGCCTAGGTTCCTACGAGCAGTACTTC. The gene calls are TRBV2 and TRBJ2-7; no reliable D call. The CDR3 runs 12 residues. Trimming left V 6 bases short and J 1 base short, with 7 bases between. The germline V gene has CDR1 SNHLY and CDR2 FYNNEI.